This note documents a single TCR beta chain sequence. The antigen remains undetermined. This sample was taken from a study of T cell repertoires in cytomegalovirus infection. The overall study: Indications of both CMV infection and matching HLA type were provided by public TCR beta signatures. Study findings and constraints: Within the response measured ex vivo, HLA-C-restricted CMV-specific TCR beta clonotypes were dominant. Summed frequency of public TCR beta families distinguished CMV carriers with the relevant HLA.

V gave up 0 bases and J gave up 4 bases, with 12 bases separating them. This CDR3 region has 14 residues. Germline CDR1 reads DFQATT; CDR2 reads SNEGSKA (reference sequence). TCRdb processed the reads anew with MiXCR; each CDR3 protein has one entry. Of 300,000 or so distinct CDR3 sequences listed, roughly 23% are singletons. Source material: PBMCs. This clonotype was obtained from a human donor in good health (CMV status not recorded). Some clones in this sample may be carry-over from other donors' samples. The genes are TRBV20-1 and TRBJ1-2; D is ambiguous. CDR3 sequence reads: CSARDSSGPYGYTF. In DNA, the CDR3 is TGCAGTGCTAGAGATTCCAGCGGACCCTATGGCTACACCTTC.